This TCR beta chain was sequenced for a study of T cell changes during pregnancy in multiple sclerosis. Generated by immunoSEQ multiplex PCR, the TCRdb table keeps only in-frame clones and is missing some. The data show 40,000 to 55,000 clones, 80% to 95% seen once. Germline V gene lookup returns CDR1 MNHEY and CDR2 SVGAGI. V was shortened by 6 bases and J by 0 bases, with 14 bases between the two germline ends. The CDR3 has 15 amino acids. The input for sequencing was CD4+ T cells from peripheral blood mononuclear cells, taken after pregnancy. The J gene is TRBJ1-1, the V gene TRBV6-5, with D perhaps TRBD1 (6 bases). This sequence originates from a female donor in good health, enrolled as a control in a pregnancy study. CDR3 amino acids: CASSPGQYMNTEAFF. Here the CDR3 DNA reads TGTGCCAGCAGCCCCGGACAGTACATGAACACTGAAGCTTTCTTT.